The T cell receptor beta chain under discussion was sequenced for a study of cytomegalovirus exposure and HLA in healthy donors. Trimming at V came to 0 bases and at J to 4 bases, leaving 2 bases not matched to a gene. The CDR3 length is 15 residues. The germline CDR1 and CDR2 sequences are SGHKS and YYEKEE (reference sequence). Amplification used 60 Vbeta primers and 13 Jbeta primers. Here immunoSEQ multiplex PCR was the method, and the copy in TCRdb shows in-frame clones only, minus some. This table has 100,000 or so clones, around 80% appearing once. Material: PBMCs. The sequence derives from a male donor in good health and CMV-seropositive. The chain combines TRBV5-5 with TRBJ2-1, with 9 positions matching TRBD2. Here the CDR3 DNA reads TGTGCCAGCAGCTTGGGAAGCGGGGGGTACAATGAGCAGTTCTTC. Protein product: CASSLGSGGYNEQFF.